This passage covers 3 T cell receptor beta chains from one sample sequenced in a study of blood T cell repertoires in COVID-19. Here immunoSEQ multiplex PCR was the method, and the copy in TCRdb shows in-frame clones only, minus some. Among roughly 30,000 clones, about 90% were seen once, and the ten largest hold roughly 2.7%. The source material was peripheral blood. The source of these receptors is a human donor in a cohort sampled during active COVID-19.

This chain links TRBV5-4 with TRBJ1-2; D call uncertain. The V end was cut by 2 bases, the J end by 3 bases, with 8 bases between. The CDR3 runs to 13 residues. Germline CDR1 is SGHNT and CDR2 is YYREEE (reference sequence). CDR3 in amino acids: CASSFWQDYGYTF. The CDR3, as DNA: TGTGCCAGCAGCTTCTGGCAGGACTATGGCTACACCTTC. The whole variable domain, filled in from reference TRBV5-4 and TRBJ1-2, reads ETGVTQSPTHLIKTRGQQVTLRCSSQSGHNTVSWYQQALGQGPQFIFQYYREEENGRGNFPPRFSGLQFPNYSSELNVNALELDDSALYLCASSFWQDYGYTFGSGTRLTVV.

The rearrangement links TRBV6-5 to TRBJ1-2; D uncertain. Germline V gene data show CDR1 as MNHEY and CDR2 as SVGAGI. This CDR3 has 12 residues. Trimming pared 2 bases from V and 10 bases from J, leaving 11 bases between. CDR3 DNA: TGTGCCAGCAGTTACGGGCCAGGCTACTACACCTTC. Its protein product is CASSYGPGYYTF.

The chain is built from TRBV18 and TRBJ2-1; 9 nucleotides match TRBD2. The germline V gene has CDR1 KGHSH and CDR2 LQKENI. After removal of 1 base from V and 4 bases from J, the junction contained 2 bases not matched to a gene. The CDR3 covers 15 residues. The CDR3 spells CASSPRAGGYNEQFF. The DNA for the CDR3 is TGTGCCAGCTCACCACGAGCGGGGGGATACAATGAGCAGTTCTTC.